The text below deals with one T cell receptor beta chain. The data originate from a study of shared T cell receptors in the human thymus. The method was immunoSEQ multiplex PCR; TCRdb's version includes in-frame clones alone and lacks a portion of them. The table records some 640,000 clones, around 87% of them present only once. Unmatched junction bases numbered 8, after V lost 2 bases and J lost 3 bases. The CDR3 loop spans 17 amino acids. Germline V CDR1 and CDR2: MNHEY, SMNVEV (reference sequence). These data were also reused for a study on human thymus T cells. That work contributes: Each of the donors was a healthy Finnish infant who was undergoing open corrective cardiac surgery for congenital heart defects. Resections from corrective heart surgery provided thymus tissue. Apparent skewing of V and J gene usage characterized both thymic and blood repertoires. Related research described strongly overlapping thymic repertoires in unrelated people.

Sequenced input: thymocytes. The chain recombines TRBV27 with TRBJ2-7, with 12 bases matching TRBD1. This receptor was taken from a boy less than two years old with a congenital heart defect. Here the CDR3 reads CASSLTGQGALGYEQYF. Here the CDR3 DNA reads TGTGCCAGCAGTTTAACGGGACAGGGGGCGCTGGGCTACGAGCAGTACTTC.